Each of the 2 T cell receptor beta chains below was sequenced from the same sample in a study of blood T cell repertoires in COVID-19. Using immunoSEQ multiplex PCR, the repertoire was profiled, and TCRdb retains in-frame clones only, with some absent. The table records about 280,000 clones, about 90% of them present only once. The specimen was PBMCs or T cells enriched from blood (not recorded which). The receptors stem from a woman aged 18-29 years with acute COVID-19.

The chain has TRBV30 and TRBJ2-2, with D possibly matching TRBD1 (6 bases). Germline CDR1 is GTSNPN and CDR2 is SVGIG (reference sequence). The CDR3 extends over 12 amino acids. V was trimmed by 8 bases and J by 6 bases, leaving 13 bases between them. The CDR3 region has the DNA TGTGCCACTTCGAAGGGGGCCGGGGAGCTGTTTTTT. Translated: CATSKGAGELFF.

V and J are TRBV18 and TRBJ2-5; 7 bases align to TRBD2. Per germline, CDR1 KGHSH and CDR2 LQKENI. The ends lost 5 bases at V and 2 bases at J; junction bases unmatched: 2. The CDR3 contains 13 residues. CDR3 in amino acids: CASSSGLQETQYF. CDR3 sequence (DNA): TGTGCCAGCTCATCGGGACTACAAGAGACCCAGTACTTC.